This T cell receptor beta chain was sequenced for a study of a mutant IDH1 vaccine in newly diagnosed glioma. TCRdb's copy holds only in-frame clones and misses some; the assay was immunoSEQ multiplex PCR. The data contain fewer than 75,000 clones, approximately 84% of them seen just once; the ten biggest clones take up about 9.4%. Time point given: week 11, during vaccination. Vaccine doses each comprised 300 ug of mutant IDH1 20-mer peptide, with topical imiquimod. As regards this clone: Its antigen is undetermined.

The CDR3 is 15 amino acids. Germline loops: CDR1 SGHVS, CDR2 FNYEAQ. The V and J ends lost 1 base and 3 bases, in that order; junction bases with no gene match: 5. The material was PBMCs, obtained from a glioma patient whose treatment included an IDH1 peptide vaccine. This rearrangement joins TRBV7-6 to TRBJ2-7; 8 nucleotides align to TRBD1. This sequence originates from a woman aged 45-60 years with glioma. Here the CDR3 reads CASSLEGQAHYEQYF. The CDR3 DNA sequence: TGTGCCAGCAGCTTAGAGGGACAGGCCCACTACGAGCAGTACTTC. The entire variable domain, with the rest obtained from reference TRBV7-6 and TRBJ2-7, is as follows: GAGVSQSPRYKVTKRGQDVALRCDPISGHVSLYWYRQALGQGPEFLTYFNYEAQQDKSGLPNDRFSAERPEGSISTLTIQRTEQRDSAMYRCASSLEGQAHYEQYFGPGTRLTVT.